The source of this T cell receptor beta chain is a study of monozygotic twins with inflammatory bowel disease. As regards this clonotype: Its specificity is not known.

Study findings and constraints: Especially with disease activity, IBD patients had fewer clonotypes in common with others than healthy twins did.

The V gene's germline CDR1 is MNHEY and CDR2 SVGEGT. The CDR3 contains 17 residues. Amplification used two nested PCRs: approximately 16 cycles, then 8 to 10 cycles, on TCRalpha/TCRbeta cDNA. TCRdb re-called the 5' RACE reads; every CDR3 protein appears as one record, without DNA. The listing contains about 420,000 distinct CDR3 sequences. The receptor's source is a human donor with ulcerative colitis or Crohn's disease, or a healthy co-twin of an affected twin (not recorded which). Sequences were obtained from blood. This chain links TRBV6-2 or TRBV6-3 with TRBJ2-1; TCRdb reports TRBD1, a call that lacks DNA to check it against. CDR3 residues: CASSKWGRKFLYNEQFF.